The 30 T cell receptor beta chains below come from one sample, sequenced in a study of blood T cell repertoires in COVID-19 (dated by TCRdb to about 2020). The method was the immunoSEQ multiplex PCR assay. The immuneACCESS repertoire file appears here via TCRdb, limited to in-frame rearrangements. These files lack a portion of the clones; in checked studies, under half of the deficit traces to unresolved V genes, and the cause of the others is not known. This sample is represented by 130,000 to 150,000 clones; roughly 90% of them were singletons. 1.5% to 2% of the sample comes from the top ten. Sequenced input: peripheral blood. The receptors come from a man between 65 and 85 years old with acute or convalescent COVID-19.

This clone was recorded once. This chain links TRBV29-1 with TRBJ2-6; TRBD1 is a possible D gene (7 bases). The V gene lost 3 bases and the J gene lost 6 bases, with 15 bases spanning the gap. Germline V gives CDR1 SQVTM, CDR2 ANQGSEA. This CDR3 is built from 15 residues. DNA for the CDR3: TGCAGCGTTGACACGCCAGGGGGGTCGGCCAACGTCCTGACTTTC. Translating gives CSVDTPGGSANVLTF.

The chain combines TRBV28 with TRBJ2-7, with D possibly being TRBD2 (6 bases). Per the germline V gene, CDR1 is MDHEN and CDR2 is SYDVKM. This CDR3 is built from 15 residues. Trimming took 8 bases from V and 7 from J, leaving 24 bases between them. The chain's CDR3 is CASLSPGGPTGEQYF. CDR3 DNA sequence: TGTGCCAGCCTATCCCCCGGGGGACCCACGGGAGAGCAGTACTTC. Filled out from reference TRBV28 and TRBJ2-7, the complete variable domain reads DVKVTQSSRYLVKRTGEKVFLECVQDMDHENMFWYRQDPGLGLRLIYFSYDVKMKEKGDIPEGYSVSREKKERFSLILESASTNQTSMYLCASLSPGGPTGEQYFGPGTRLTVT.

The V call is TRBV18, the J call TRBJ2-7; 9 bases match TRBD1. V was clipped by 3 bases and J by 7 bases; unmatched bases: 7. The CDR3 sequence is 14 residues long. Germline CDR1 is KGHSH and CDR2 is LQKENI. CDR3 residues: CASSPRGQGTEQYF. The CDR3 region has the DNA TGTGCCAGCTCACCGAGGGGACAGGGTACGGAGCAGTACTTC.

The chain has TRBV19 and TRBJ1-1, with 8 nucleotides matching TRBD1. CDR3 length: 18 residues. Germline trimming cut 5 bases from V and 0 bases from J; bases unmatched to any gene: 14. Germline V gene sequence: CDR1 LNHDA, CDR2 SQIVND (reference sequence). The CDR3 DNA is TGTGCCAGTAGTCCAACCCCCGGGACAGGAGCCATGAACACTGAAGCTTTCTTT. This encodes CASSPTPGTGAMNTEAFF.

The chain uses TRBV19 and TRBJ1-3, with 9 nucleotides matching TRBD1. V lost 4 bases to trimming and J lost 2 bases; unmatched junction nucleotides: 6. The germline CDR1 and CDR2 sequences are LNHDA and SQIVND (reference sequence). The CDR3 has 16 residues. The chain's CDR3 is CASSRPGQGTGNTIYF. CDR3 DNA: TGTGCCAGTAGTAGACCGGGACAGGGAACTGGAAACACCATATATTTT. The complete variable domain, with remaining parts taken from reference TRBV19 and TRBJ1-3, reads DGGITQSPKYLFRKEGQNVTLSCEQNLNHDAMYWYRQDPGQGLRLIYYSQIVNDFQKGDIAEGYSVSREKKESFPLTVTSAQKNPTAFYLCASSRPGQGTGNTIYFGEGSWLTVV.

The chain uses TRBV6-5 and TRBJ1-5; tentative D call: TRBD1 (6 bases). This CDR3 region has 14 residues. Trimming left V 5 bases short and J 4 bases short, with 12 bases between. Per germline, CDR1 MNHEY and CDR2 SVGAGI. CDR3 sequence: CASSNNRENQPQHF. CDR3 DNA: TGTGCCAGCAGTAATAACAGGGAGAATCAGCCCCAGCATTTT.

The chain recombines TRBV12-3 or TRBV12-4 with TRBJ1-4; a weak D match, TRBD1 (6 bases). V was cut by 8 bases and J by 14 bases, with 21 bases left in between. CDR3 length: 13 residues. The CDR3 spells CASQLGSGTRLFF. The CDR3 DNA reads TGTGCCAGCCAGTTGGGTTCCGGGACACGGCTGTTTTTT.

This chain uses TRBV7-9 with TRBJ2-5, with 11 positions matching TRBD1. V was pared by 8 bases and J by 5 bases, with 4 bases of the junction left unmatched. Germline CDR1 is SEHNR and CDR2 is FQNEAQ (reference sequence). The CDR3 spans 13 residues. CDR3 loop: CASLGQGDETQYF. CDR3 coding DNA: TGTGCCAGCTTGGGACAGGGGGATGAGACCCAGTACTTC.

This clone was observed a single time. The CDR3 region has the DNA TGTGCCAGTAGTATAAGCGACTCCCGCGGCTATCAGCCCCAGCATTTT. As protein: CASSISDSRGYQPQHF. This chain joins TRBV19 and TRBJ1-5; D is unclear. CDR1 and CDR2 from the germline V gene are LNHDA and SQIVND (reference sequence). The length of the CDR3 is 16 residues. V lost 2 bases, J lost 5 bases, and 16 bases lay in between. The full variable domain, in which reference TRBV19 and TRBJ1-5 provide the parts outside the CDR3, is DGGITQSPKYLFRKEGQNVTLSCEQNLNHDAMYWYRQDPGQGLRLIYYSQIVNDFQKGDIAEGYSVSREKKESFPLTVTSAQKNPTAFYLCASSISDSRGYQPQHFGDGTRLSIL.

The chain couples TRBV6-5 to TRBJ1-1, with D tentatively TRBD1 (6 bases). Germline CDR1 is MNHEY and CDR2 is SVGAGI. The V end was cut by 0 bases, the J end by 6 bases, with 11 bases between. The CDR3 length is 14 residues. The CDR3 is CASSYSGTNAEAFF. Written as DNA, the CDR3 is TGTGCCAGCAGTTACTCTGGGACAAACGCTGAAGCTTTCTTT.

The CDR3 loop reads CASSLRESNQPQHF. CDR3 sequence (DNA): TGTGCCAGCAGTTTAAGGGAGAGCAATCAGCCCCAGCATTTT. The V and J genes are TRBV27 and TRBJ1-5; the D is unclear. CDR3 size: 14 residues. The V gene's germline CDR1 is MNHEY and CDR2 SMNVEV (reference sequence). The V end was cut by 2 bases, the J end by 1 base, with 6 bases between.

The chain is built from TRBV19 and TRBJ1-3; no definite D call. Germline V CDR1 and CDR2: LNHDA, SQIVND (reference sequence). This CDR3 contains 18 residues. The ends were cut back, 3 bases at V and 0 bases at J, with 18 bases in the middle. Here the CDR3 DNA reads TGTGCCAGTAGTATTGACGGCCGTTCGGGAAACTCTGGAAACACCATATATTTT. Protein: CASSIDGRSGNSGNTIYF. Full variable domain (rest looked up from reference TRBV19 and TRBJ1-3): DGGITQSPKYLFRKEGQNVTLSCEQNLNHDAMYWYRQDPGQGLRLIYYSQIVNDFQKGDIAEGYSVSREKKESFPLTVTSAQKNPTAFYLCASSIDGRSGNSGNTIYFGEGSWLTVV.

The CDR3 coding sequence is TGCGCCAGCAGCCGGGGACCGAGCGGGGAGGCCCAGCATTTT. As protein: CASSRGPSGEAQHF. J is TRBJ1-5 and V is TRBV4-1, with D maybe TRBD1 (5 bases). CDR3 size: 14 residues. V lost 4 bases to trimming and J lost 11 bases, with 18 bases between them. Germline assignment: CDR1 MGHRA and CDR2 YSYEKL.

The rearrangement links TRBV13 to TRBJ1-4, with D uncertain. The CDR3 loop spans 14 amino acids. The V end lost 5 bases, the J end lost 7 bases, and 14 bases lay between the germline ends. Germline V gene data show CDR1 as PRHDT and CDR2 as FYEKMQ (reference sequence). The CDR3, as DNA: TGTGCCAGCAGCCTCCTGGAGAGCGGTGAAAAACTGTTTTTT. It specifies CASSLLESGEKLFF.

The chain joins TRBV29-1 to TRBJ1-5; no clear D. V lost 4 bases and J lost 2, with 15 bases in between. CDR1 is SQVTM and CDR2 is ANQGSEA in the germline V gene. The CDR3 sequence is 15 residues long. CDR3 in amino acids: CSVVPLRGGNQPQHF. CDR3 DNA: TGCAGCGTTGTACCCTTGCGGGGAGGCAATCAGCCCCAGCATTTT.

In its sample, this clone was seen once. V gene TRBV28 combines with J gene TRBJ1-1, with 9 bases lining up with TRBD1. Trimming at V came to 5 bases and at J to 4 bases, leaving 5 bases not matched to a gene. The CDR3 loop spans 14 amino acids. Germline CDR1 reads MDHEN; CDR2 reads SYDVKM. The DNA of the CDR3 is TGTGCCAGCAGTAGACAGGGGGTGGCCACTGAAGCTTTCTTT. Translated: CASSRQGVATEAFF.

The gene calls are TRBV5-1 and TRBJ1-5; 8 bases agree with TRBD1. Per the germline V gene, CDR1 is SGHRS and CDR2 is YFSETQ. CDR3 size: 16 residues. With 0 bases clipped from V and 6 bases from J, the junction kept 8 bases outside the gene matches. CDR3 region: CASSLGPQGAGQPQHF. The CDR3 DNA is TGCGCCAGCAGCTTGGGGCCTCAGGGGGCGGGTCAGCCCCAGCATTTT.

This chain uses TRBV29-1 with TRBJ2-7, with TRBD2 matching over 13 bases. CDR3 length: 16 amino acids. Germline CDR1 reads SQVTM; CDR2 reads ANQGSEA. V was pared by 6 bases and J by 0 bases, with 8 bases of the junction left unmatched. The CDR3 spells CSVRTSGSLSSYEQYF. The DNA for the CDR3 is TGCAGCGTAAGGACTAGCGGGAGTCTGTCCTCCTACGAGCAGTACTTC.

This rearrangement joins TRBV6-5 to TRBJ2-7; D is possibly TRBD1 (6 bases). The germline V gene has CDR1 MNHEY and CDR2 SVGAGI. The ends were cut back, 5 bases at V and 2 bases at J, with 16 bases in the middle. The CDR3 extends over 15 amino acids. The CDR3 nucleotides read TGTGCCAGCAGTCCCTACTCCGGGACAACCTACGAGCAGTACTTC. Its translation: CASSPYSGTTYEQYF.

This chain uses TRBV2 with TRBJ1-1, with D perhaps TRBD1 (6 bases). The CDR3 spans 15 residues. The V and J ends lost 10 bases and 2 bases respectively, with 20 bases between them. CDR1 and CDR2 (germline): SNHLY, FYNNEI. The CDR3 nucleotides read TGTGCCACCCATTTCGACAGGACCCCCAACACTGAAGCTTTCTTT. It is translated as CATHFDRTPNTEAFF.

For the CDR3, the DNA is TGTGCCAGTGGACAGGGGACTAATGAAAAACTGTTTTTT. This codes for CASGQGTNEKLFF. This chain joins TRBV19 and TRBJ1-4; TRBD1 aligns across 9 bases. The germline V gene has CDR1 LNHDA and CDR2 SQIVND (reference sequence). This CDR3 comprises 13 residues. V dropped 8 bases and J dropped 2; count of bases not matched to a gene: 0.

The CDR3 region is CASSSVGTGGFGYTF. In DNA form, the CDR3 reads TGTGCCAGCAGTTCCGTAGGGACAGGGGGCTTTGGCTACACCTTC. The J gene is TRBJ1-2, the V gene TRBV27, with 12 nucleotides matching TRBD1. Germline assignment: CDR1 MNHEY and CDR2 SMNVEV (reference sequence). This CDR3 is built from 15 residues. Losses at the gene ends were 4 bases for V and 7 bases for J; bases not matched to a gene: 7.

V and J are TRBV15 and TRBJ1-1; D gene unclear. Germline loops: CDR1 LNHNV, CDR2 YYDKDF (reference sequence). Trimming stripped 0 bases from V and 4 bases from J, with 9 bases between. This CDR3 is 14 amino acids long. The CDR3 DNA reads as TGTGCCACCAGCAGAGATCTAGGGAGCACTGAAGCTTTCTTT. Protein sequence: CATSRDLGSTEAFF.

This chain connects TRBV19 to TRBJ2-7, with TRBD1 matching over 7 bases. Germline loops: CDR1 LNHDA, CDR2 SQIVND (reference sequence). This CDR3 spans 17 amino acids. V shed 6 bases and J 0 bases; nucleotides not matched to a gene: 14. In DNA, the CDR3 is TGTGCCAGTAGCTTATCCTGGGACAGCCTGAGCTCCTACGAGCAGTACTTC. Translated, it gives CASSLSWDSLSSYEQYF.

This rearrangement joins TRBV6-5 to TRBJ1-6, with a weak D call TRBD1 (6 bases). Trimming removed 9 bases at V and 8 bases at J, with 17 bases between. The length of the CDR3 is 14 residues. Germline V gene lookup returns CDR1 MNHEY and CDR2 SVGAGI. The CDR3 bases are TGTGCCAGTCACAGTCGAGGGGGAGATTCACCCCTCCACTTT. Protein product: CASHSRGGDSPLHF.

CDR3 DNA sequence: TGTGCCAGCAGCCGCGGGACTAGCGGGTACAATGAGCAGTTCTTC. Translated, it gives CASSRGTSGYNEQFF. The gene calls are TRBV7-6 and TRBJ2-1, with TRBD2 identical over 12 bases. The junction had 3 bases not matched to a gene; V was cut back by 5 bases and J by 4 bases. This CDR3 is 15 amino acids long. In germline, CDR1 is SGHVS, CDR2 FNYEAQ.

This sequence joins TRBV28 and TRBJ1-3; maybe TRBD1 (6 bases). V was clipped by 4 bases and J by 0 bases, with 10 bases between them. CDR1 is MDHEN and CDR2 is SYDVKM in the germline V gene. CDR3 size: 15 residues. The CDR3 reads CASSSTGPSGNTIYF. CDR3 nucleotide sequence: TGTGCCAGCAGTTCTACAGGGCCCTCTGGAAACACCATATATTTT.

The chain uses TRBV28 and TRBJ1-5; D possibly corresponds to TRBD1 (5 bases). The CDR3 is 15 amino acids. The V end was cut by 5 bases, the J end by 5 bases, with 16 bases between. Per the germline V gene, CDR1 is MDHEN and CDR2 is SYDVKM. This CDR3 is CASSATSGLHQPQHF. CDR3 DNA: TGTGCCAGCAGTGCAACCTCGGGACTCCATCAGCCCCAGCATTTT.

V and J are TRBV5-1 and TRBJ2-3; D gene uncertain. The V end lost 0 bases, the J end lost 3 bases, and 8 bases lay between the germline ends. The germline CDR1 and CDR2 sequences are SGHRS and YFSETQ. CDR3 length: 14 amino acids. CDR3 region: CASSLASGTDTQYF. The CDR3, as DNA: TGCGCCAGCAGCTTGGCTTCGGGTACAGATACGCAGTATTTT.

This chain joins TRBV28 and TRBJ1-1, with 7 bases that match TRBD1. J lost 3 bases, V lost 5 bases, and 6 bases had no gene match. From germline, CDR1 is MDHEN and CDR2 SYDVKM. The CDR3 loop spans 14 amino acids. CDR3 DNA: TGTGCCAGCAGTCTAGACAGGGCGGACACTGAAGCTTTCTTT. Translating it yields CASSLDRADTEAFF.